These 32 T cell receptor beta chains share one sample of origin, sequenced in a study of blood T cell repertoires in COVID-19. Assay: immunoSEQ multiplex PCR; the TCRdb copy retains only in-frame clones and omits some. The sample has around 190,000 clones; around 80% are singletons. The sample taken for sequencing was peripheral blood. The receptors stem from a man between 70 and 80 years old with active or convalescent COVID-19.

The chain uses TRBV5-4 and TRBJ2-3; 7 nucleotides match TRBD1. V shed 3 bases and J 0 bases; nucleotides not matched to a gene: 4. Germline CDR1 is SGHNT and CDR2 is YYREEE (reference sequence). The CDR3 length is 15 residues. The CDR3 loop reads CASSYGQASTDTQYF. The CDR3 DNA is TGTGCCAGCAGCTACGGACAGGCTAGCACAGATACGCAGTATTTT.

This sequence joins TRBV9 and TRBJ2-7, with D tentatively TRBD2 (5 bases). V dropped 2 bases and J dropped 6 bases, with 18 bases sitting between them. The CDR3 consists of 15 residues. Germline V gene sequence: CDR1 SGDLS, CDR2 YYNGEE. The CDR3 loop is CASSVGVDWLGEQYF. The CDR3 DNA is TGTGCCAGCAGCGTTGGGGTGGACTGGCTCGGCGAGCAGTACTTC.

The chain combines TRBV19 with TRBJ2-5, with a possible D match to TRBD2 (5 bases). V lost 5 bases and J lost 5, with 15 bases in between. This CDR3 is built from 14 residues. Germline assignment: CDR1 LNHDA and CDR2 SQIVND (reference sequence). The CDR3: CASSVTRNGETQYF. CDR3 in DNA: TGTGCCAGTAGTGTTACTAGGAATGGGGAGACCCAGTACTTC.

This sequence joins TRBV20-1 and TRBJ2-5, with 8 bases matching TRBD1. Germline CDR1 reads DFQATT; CDR2 reads SNEGSKA (reference sequence). The ends lost 6 bases at V and 5 bases at J; junction bases unmatched: 11. The CDR3 loop spans 14 amino acids. The CDR3 loop reads CSASSGGNTETQYF. The CDR3, as DNA: TGCAGTGCAAGTTCAGGGGGCAATACTGAGACCCAGTACTTC.

The rearrangement uses TRBV9 and TRBJ1-2, with 10 bases identical to TRBD1. V lost 4 bases and J lost 4; bases outside the gene matches: 7. From germline, CDR1 is SGDLS and CDR2 YYNGEE. The CDR3 is 15 amino acids. DNA of the CDR3: TGTGCCAGCAGCAGTGGGACAGGGGAGCTCTATGGCTACACCTTC. This codes for CASSSGTGELYGYTF.

A few counts support this clone. This chain's CDR3 is CASSLGWTGLTNEKLFF. The CDR3 DNA reads TGTGCCAGCAGCTTAGGCTGGACAGGGTTAACTAATGAAAAACTGTTTTTT. The rearrangement joins TRBV7-9 to TRBJ1-4; TRBD1 matches 8 bases. CDR1 is SEHNR, CDR2 FQNEAQ, per germline (reference sequence). The trim removed 1 base at V and 1 base at J, leaving 5 bases unmatched. The CDR3 contains 17 residues.

The rearrangement joins TRBV4-2 to TRBJ1-2; D is possibly TRBD1 (6 bases). This CDR3 is 13 amino acids long. With 4 bases removed from V and 8 bases from J, the gap between germline ends came to 14 bases. Germline CDR1 LGHNA, CDR2 YNFKEQ. The CDR3 reads CASSRSDSEGYTF. CDR3 bases: TGTGCCAGCAGCCGATCGGACAGTGAGGGCTACACCTTC.

The chain links TRBV6-6 to TRBJ1-4; D is possibly TRBD1 (6 bases). The CDR3 consists of 13 residues. V lost 5 bases, J lost 7 bases, and 11 bases lay in between. In germline, CDR1 is MNHNY, CDR2 SVGAGI (reference sequence). The CDR3 loop reads CASSQGTSEKLFF. The CDR3 DNA reads as TGTGCCAGCAGTCAGGGGACATCTGAAAAACTGTTTTTT.

This chain links TRBV6-2 or TRBV6-3 with TRBJ2-1; D perhaps matches TRBD2 (7 bases). CDR1 is MNHEY and CDR2 is SVGEGT in the germline V gene. The CDR3 is 16 amino acids. The V and J ends lost 6 bases and 2 bases respectively, with 17 bases between them. The CDR3 here is CASSSLSGDTYNEQFF. The CDR3 region has the DNA TGTGCCAGCAGCTCCCTCAGCGGGGACACCTACAATGAGCAGTTCTTC.

The chain has TRBV7-9 and TRBJ2-1; the match to TRBD2 covers 7 bases. The CDR3 sequence is 15 residues long. Germline-derived CDR1 and CDR2 are SEHNR and FQNEAQ (reference sequence). Unmatched junction bases numbered 1, after V lost 2 bases and J lost 0 bases. Here the CDR3 reads CASSLRGSSYNEQFF. CDR3 nucleotides: TGTGCCAGCAGCTTACGCGGGAGCTCCTACAATGAGCAGTTCTTC.

The chain employs TRBV14 and TRBJ2-7, with 8 bases aligning to TRBD1. Germline assignment: CDR1 SGHDN and CDR2 FVKESK. J was trimmed by 6 bases and V by 1 base; bases with no gene match: 5. The CDR3 is made up of 14 amino acids. CDR3 amino acids: CASSQVTGGGEQYF. The CDR3 nucleotides are TGTGCCAGCAGCCAAGTCACAGGGGGAGGCGAGCAGTACTTC.

This clone was seen a few times. The rearrangement links TRBV30 to TRBJ1-1; D possibly corresponds to TRBD1 (6 bases). Per the germline V gene, CDR1 is GTSNPN and CDR2 is SVGIG (reference sequence). This CDR3 has 14 residues. Trimming pared 4 bases from V and 10 bases from J, leaving 22 bases between. The CDR3 coding sequence is TGTGCCTGGACTCCGAGACAGGCCCCGTCGGGAGCTTTCTTT. It yields the protein CAWTPRQAPSGAFF.

This chain links TRBV2 with TRBJ1-4; D possibly corresponds to TRBD1 (6 bases). Germline values: CDR1 SNHLY, CDR2 FYNNEI. Trimming took 5 bases from V and 1 from J, leaving 14 bases between them. The CDR3 totals 16 residues. The CDR3 is CASSTAGGRTNEKLFF. The CDR3 nucleotides read TGTGCCAGCAGTACCGCGGGGGGGCGAACTAATGAAAAACTGTTTTTT. Complete variable domain (other parts from reference TRBV2 and TRBJ1-4): EPEVTQTPSHQVTQMGQEVILRCVPISNHLYFYWYRQILGQKVEFLVSFYNNEISEKSEIFDDQFSVERPDGSNFTLKIRSTKLEDSAMYFCASSTAGGRTNEKLFFGSGTQLSVL.

The gene calls are TRBV2 and TRBJ2-3; D might be TRBD1 (6 bases). V was cut by 6 bases and J by 4 bases, with 11 bases left in between. The CDR3 loop spans 13 amino acids. Germline values: CDR1 SNHLY, CDR2 FYNNEI. CDR3 coding DNA: TGTGCCAGCAGACAACAGGGACCAGATACGCAGTATTTT. Protein product: CASRQQGPDTQYF.

This clone was seen a single time. V is TRBV11-3 and J is TRBJ1-1; 7 nucleotides agree with TRBD1. This CDR3 region has 14 residues. The V and J ends lost 3 bases and 11 bases, in that order; junction bases with no gene match: 12. Looked up from germline, CDR1 is SGHNT and CDR2 is YENEEA. The CDR3 DNA sequence: TGTGCCAGCAGCTTGGATTCTCAGGGGGGTCGGGCTTTCTTT. This translates into CASSLDSQGGRAFF.

The chain employs TRBV6-1 and TRBJ1-5, with D possibly matching TRBD1 (5 bases). Germline CDR1 reads MNHNS; CDR2 reads SASEGT. This CDR3 comprises 14 residues. V was clipped by 1 base and J by 7 bases, with 11 bases between them. The CDR3 loop is CASSEGRQIQPQHF. The DNA for the CDR3 is TGTGCCAGCAGTGAAGGTCGACAGATCCAGCCCCAGCATTTT.

The chain is built from TRBV5-5 and TRBJ2-1; unclear D gene. Germline lookup yields CDR1 SGHKS and CDR2 YYEKEE (reference sequence). This CDR3 contains 13 residues. With 1 base removed from V and 9 bases from J, the gap between germline ends came to 11 bases. In nucleotides, the CDR3 is TGTGCCAGCAGCTTGCCCGGGTTCCCTGAGCAGTTCTTC. This gives the protein CASSLPGFPEQFF. Drawing the rest from reference TRBV5-5 and TRBJ2-1, the complete variable domain is DAGVTQSPTHLIKTRGQQVTLRCSPISGHKSVSWYQQVLGQGPQFIFQYYEKEERGRGNFPDRFSARQFPNYSSELNVNALLLGDSALYLCASSLPGFPEQFFGPGTRLTVL.

The J gene is TRBJ1-2, the V gene TRBV13, with D unresolved. Trimming removed 4 bases from V and 7 bases from J, with 19 bases in between. Germline loops: CDR1 PRHDT, CDR2 FYEKMQ (reference sequence). The CDR3 has 15 amino acids. This chain's CDR3 is CASSSTSGMGGGYTF. The DNA of the CDR3 is TGTGCCAGCAGCTCAACCTCGGGGATGGGTGGTGGCTACACCTTC.

This clone was detected only a few times. This chain links TRBV27 with TRBJ1-1, with D unresolved. In germline, CDR1 is MNHEY, CDR2 SMNVEV (reference sequence). The CDR3 covers 13 residues. Trimming stripped 3 bases from V and 1 base from J, with 6 bases between. CDR3 loop: CASSFNGNTEAFF. CDR3 DNA: TGTGCCAGCAGTTTTAACGGGAACACTGAAGCTTTCTTT.

The V call is TRBV19, the J call TRBJ2-2; 8 nucleotides align to TRBD1. The CDR3 is 14 residues long. Trimming took 6 bases from V and 5 from J; bases not matched to a gene: 5. Germline V gene sequence: CDR1 LNHDA, CDR2 SQIVND (reference sequence). In DNA form, the CDR3 reads TGTGCCAGTAGGGTTCAGGGGGCTACCGGGGAGCTGTTTTTT. Translation: CASRVQGATGELFF.

The table lists this clone with a count of one. The rearrangement links TRBV24-1 to TRBJ2-7; no reliable D call. In germline, CDR1 is KGHDR, CDR2 SFDVKD. V lost 12 bases to trimming and J lost 3 bases, with 11 bases between them. This CDR3 spans 11 amino acids. CDR3 loop: CAPRPHYEQYF. The CDR3 DNA follows: TGTGCCCCGCGGCCCCACTACGAGCAGTACTTC.

The gene calls are TRBV4-2 and TRBJ1-2, with D possibly matching TRBD1 (6 bases). Germline CDR1 LGHNA, CDR2 YNFKEQ. Trimming took 1 base from V and 5 from J, leaving 11 bases between them. This CDR3 has 14 amino acids. CDR3 in amino acids: CASSQGDTLYGYTF. Written as DNA, the CDR3 is TGTGCCAGCAGCCAAGGGGACACTCTGTATGGCTACACCTTC.

The genes are TRBV11-2 and TRBJ1-1; D gene ambiguous. V dropped 5 bases and J dropped 8 bases, with 15 bases sitting between them. Germline V gene sequence: CDR1 SGHAT, CDR2 FQNNGV. The CDR3 is made up of 13 amino acids. The chain's CDR3 is CASSPMNRMEAFF. The DNA of the CDR3 is TGTGCCAGCAGCCCTATGAACCGCATGGAAGCTTTCTTT.

This clone was seen only once. V gene TRBV25-1 combines with J gene TRBJ2-3; 7 positions agree with TRBD1. CDR1 and CDR2 from the germline V gene are MGHDK and SYGVNS. The trim removed 8 bases at V and 1 base at J, leaving 6 bases unmatched. The CDR3 consists of 14 residues. The CDR3 DNA sequence: TGTGCCAGCGGCCGACAGGGACGCACAGATACGCAGTATTTT. Protein: CASGRQGRTDTQYF.

The chain carries TRBV7-2 and TRBJ2-7, with D tentatively TRBD2 (5 bases). Between the trimmed V and J ends, which lost 6 bases and 6 bases, there was a span of 18 bases. The CDR3 length is 14 residues. Germline V lookup: CDR1 SGHTA, CDR2 FQGNSA. The CDR3 region is CASSWTFPPSEQYF. CDR3 bases: TGTGCCAGCAGTTGGACTTTCCCCCCTTCCGAGCAGTACTTC.

This chain connects TRBV6-5 to TRBJ1-3; 7 nucleotides line up with TRBD1. The trim removed 5 bases at V and 4 bases at J, leaving 8 bases unmatched. The CDR3 is 15 amino acids. Germline V gene lookup returns CDR1 MNHEY and CDR2 SVGAGI. The CDR3 reads CASSQKGAIGNTIYF. CDR3 sequence (DNA): TGTGCCAGCAGTCAGAAGGGGGCGATCGGAAACACCATATATTTT.

V is TRBV7-9 and J is TRBJ1-2; D unresolved. The germline gives CDR1 SEHNR, CDR2 FQNEAQ (reference sequence). This CDR3 is built from 15 residues. The V gene lost 0 bases and the J gene lost 0 bases, with 8 bases spanning the gap. CDR3 DNA sequence: TGTGCCAGCAGCTTAGCCGCGGCAACTAACTATGGCTACACCTTC. Its protein product is CASSLAAATNYGYTF.

This clone was recorded a few times. The chain combines TRBV5-4 with TRBJ1-1; D is undetermined. Looked up from germline, CDR1 is SGHNT and CDR2 is YYREEE (reference sequence). The ends were cut back, 2 bases at V and 0 bases at J, with 8 bases in the middle. CDR3 length: 14 residues. This CDR3 reads CASSFGKMNTEAFF. The CDR3 DNA follows: TGTGCCAGCAGCTTTGGCAAAATGAACACTGAAGCTTTCTTT. Full variable domain (missing parts from reference TRBV5-4 and TRBJ1-1): ETGVTQSPTHLIKTRGQQVTLRCSSQSGHNTVSWYQQALGQGPQFIFQYYREEENGRGNFPPRFSGLQFPNYSSELNVNALELDDSALYLCASSFGKMNTEAFFGQGTRLTVV.

V is TRBV4-3 and J is TRBJ1-4; possibly TRBD1 for D (6 bases). The CDR3 covers 16 residues. V lost 1 base and J 4 bases, leaving 13 bases between the germline ends. Germline lookup yields CDR1 LGHNA and CDR2 YSLEER. The CDR3 DNA is TGCGCCAGCAGCCAAGTAGGGGCAGGGGATAATGAAAAACTGTTTTTT. Translation: CASSQVGAGDNEKLFF.

V and J are TRBV5-5 and TRBJ2-3; 9 bases fit TRBD1. The ends lost 4 bases at V and 5 bases at J; junction bases unmatched: 11. Germline CDR1 reads SGHKS; CDR2 reads YYEKEE (reference sequence). The length of the CDR3 is 16 residues. The DNA for the CDR3 is TGTGCCAGCAGCGTAAGACCACAGGGGGCATTAGATACGCAGTATTTT. Its translation is CASSVRPQGALDTQYF.

The J gene is TRBJ2-3, the V gene TRBV11-2; no clear D. CDR3 size: 12 residues. V was pared by 4 bases and J by 11 bases, with 13 bases between. Looked up from germline, CDR1 is SGHAT and CDR2 is FQNNGV. The CDR3 coding sequence is TGTGCCAGCAGCTACGACCGGGTCGGGCAGTATTTT. It yields the protein CASSYDRVGQYF.

This clone was found a few times. This chain uses TRBV12-2 with TRBJ2-2; the table's D call, TRBD2, has no DNA check behind it. TRBV12-2 is marked as a pseudogene. The CDR3 is made up of 19 amino acids. CDR3: CASRLVSGSGASNTGELFF. CDR3 DNA: TGTGCAAGTCGCTTAGTGTCAGGTAGCGGGGCTTCGAACACCGGGGAGCTGTTTTTT.